These 20 T cell receptor beta chains were sequenced from one sample in a study of OX40 agonist ivuxolimab in advanced cancers. Libraries were prepared through the immunoSEQ multiplex PCR assay. Imported from immuneACCESS, the table was reduced by TCRdb to in-frame sequences with V and J called. These copies leave out some clones; in studies compared against another copy, an unresolved V gene accounts for under half, and the cause of the remainder is not known. Recorded for this sample are around 21,000 clones; approximately 86% of them occurred a single time. Roughly a fifth of the sample is taken by the ten largest. The sequencing here drew on CD4+ or CD8+ T cells sorted from blood, taken in a trial of the OX40 agonist ivuxolimab. All receptors come from an adult with an advanced solid tumor such as melanoma, head and neck, liver or kidney cancer.

This chain links TRBV7-3 with TRBJ1-2; D is possibly TRBD1 (5 bases). Trimming took off 2 bases at V and 0 bases at J, with 10 bases between the two ends. Germline V CDR1 and CDR2: SGHTA, FQGTGA. The CDR3 contains 15 residues. The CDR3 DNA sequence: TGTGCCAGCAGCTTAGGGGCAGGCGCTAACTATGGCTACACCTTC. Translation: CASSLGAGANYGYTF.

The V gene is TRBV10-3, the J gene TRBJ1-1, with D perhaps matching TRBD1 (5 bases). CDR1 is ENHRY, CDR2 SYGVKD, per germline. CDR3 size: 14 residues. V was shortened by 8 bases and J by 1 base, with 14 bases between the two germline ends. Written as DNA, the CDR3 is TGTGCCATCTTTGGGGACGGTAGGAACACTGAAGCTTTCTTT. It yields the protein CAIFGDGRNTEAFF.

This rearrangement joins TRBV6-6 to TRBJ2-7; maybe TRBD2 (5 bases). The CDR3 runs 14 residues. V was shortened by 5 bases and J by 9 bases, with 20 bases between the two germline ends. Germline V CDR1 and CDR2: MNHNY, SVGAGI (reference sequence). The CDR3 is CASSPVDSPGMQYF. CDR3 DNA sequence: TGTGCCAGCAGTCCCGTGGACTCTCCTGGGATGCAGTACTTC.

V and J are TRBV4-1 and TRBJ1-1; TRBD1 might be the D (6 bases). In germline, CDR1 is MGHRA, CDR2 YSYEKL. This CDR3 region has 15 residues. V was trimmed by 1 base and J by 4 bases, leaving 13 bases between them. The CDR3, as DNA: TGCGCCAGCAGCCAAGTCGGGGGCGTAGTCACTGAAGCTTTCTTT. Translated: CASSQVGGVVTEAFF.

The chain combines TRBV5-1 with TRBJ2-2; D gene uncertain. Germline V gene lookup returns CDR1 SGHRS and CDR2 YFSETQ. Between the trimmed V and J ends, which lost 3 bases and 5 bases, there was a span of 8 bases. The CDR3 length is 13 residues. The CDR3 DNA sequence: TGCGCCAGCAGCTGGTCTGGGACCGGGGAGCTGTTTTTT. It codes for CASSWSGTGELFF.

This clone was counted a few times. The genes are TRBV5-1 and TRBJ2-1, with TRBD2 matching over 10 bases. The CDR3 extends over 15 amino acids. V shed 5 bases, J shed 0 bases, and the junction held 2 bases outside the gene matches. Germline loops: CDR1 SGHRS, CDR2 YFSETQ. CDR3 residues: CASRASGSSYNEQFF. DNA for the CDR3: TGCGCCAGCAGGGCTAGCGGGAGCTCCTACAATGAGCAGTTCTTC.

Only a few counts were recorded for this clone. The chain is built from TRBV6-5 and TRBJ1-2; 7 bases align to TRBD1. Germline lookup yields CDR1 MNHEY and CDR2 SVGAGI. This CDR3 has 14 amino acids. Trimming cost V 4 bases and J 5 bases; bases outside gene matches: 7. The CDR3 DNA follows: TGTGCCAGCAGTTTGGAGGGGGCGCCTTATGGCTACACCTTC. Amino acids: CASSLEGAPYGYTF.

This chain links TRBV4-1 with TRBJ2-7; 7 nucleotides match TRBD2. J gave up 3 bases and V 0 bases, and 14 bases lay outside the gene matches. From germline, CDR1 is MGHRA and CDR2 YSYEKL. CDR3 length equals 18 residues. CDR3 nucleotides: TGCGCCAGCAGCCAAGATGGGGGAAGGGCGGGAGACTTCTACGAGCAGTACTTC. Protein sequence: CASSQDGGRAGDFYEQYF.

This sequence joins TRBV4-1 and TRBJ1-4; tentatively, D is TRBD1 (5 bases). V gave up 4 bases and J gave up 2 bases, with 14 bases separating them. Germline CDR1 and CDR2: MGHRA and YSYEKL. There are 16 residues in the CDR3. This CDR3 is CASSREKGMTNEKLFF. CDR3 sequence (DNA): TGCGCCAGCAGCCGAGAAAAGGGGATGACTAATGAAAAACTGTTTTTT.

This chain uses TRBV19 with TRBJ2-2, with a tentative D call TRBD1 (5 bases). Per germline, CDR1 LNHDA and CDR2 SQIVND (reference sequence). The CDR3 sequence is 14 residues long. Trimming left V 3 bases short and J 3 bases short, with 8 bases between. The CDR3 loop is CASSMFRDTGELFF. The CDR3 DNA reads as TGTGCCAGTAGTATGTTCAGGGACACCGGGGAGCTGTTTTTT.

The chain combines TRBV6-6 with TRBJ1-2, with 7 bases matching TRBD1. The J segment lost 7 bases and the V segment lost 2 bases, leaving 4 bases of the junction unmatched. The CDR3 extends over 13 amino acids. Per germline, CDR1 MNHNY and CDR2 SVGAGI (reference sequence). CDR3 residues: CASSYGTAGGYTF. Written as DNA, the CDR3 is TGTGCCAGCAGTTACGGGACAGCCGGTGGCTACACCTTC.

The gene calls are TRBV6-5 and TRBJ1-2, with D hard to call. Germline V gives CDR1 MNHEY, CDR2 SVGAGI. Trimming took 8 bases from V and 8 from J, leaving 9 bases between them. The CDR3 length is 10 residues. The CDR3 is CASLRRGYTF. CDR3 in DNA: TGTGCCAGCCTCCGGAGGGGCTACACCTTC.

The chain employs TRBV29-1 and TRBJ1-1; 12 bases are shared with TRBD1. The CDR3 contains 16 residues. Germline V gene sequence: CDR1 SQVTM, CDR2 ANQGSEA. Trimming cost V 6 bases and J 4 bases; bases outside gene matches: 12. In nucleotides, the CDR3 is TGCAGCGTGCAACCCGGGACAGGGGGCGCGGGCACTGAAGCTTTCTTT. This gives the protein CSVQPGTGGAGTEAFF.

V and J are TRBV2 and TRBJ2-7; 10 bases line up with TRBD2. With V trimmed by 3 bases and J by 6 bases, 8 bases remained unmatched. The CDR3 is 15 amino acids. Germline V gene sequence: CDR1 SNHLY, CDR2 FYNNEI. The CDR3 DNA sequence: TGTGCCAGCAGTGAGGTAGAAACTAGCGGGGTCGAGCAGTACTTC. This translates into CASSEVETSGVEQYF.

This clone appeared a single time. This chain uses TRBV9 with TRBJ2-2, with 7 bases aligning to TRBD2. This CDR3 spans 12 amino acids. Germline V gene lookup returns CDR1 SGDLS and CDR2 YYNGEE. V gave up 6 bases and J gave up 6 bases; unmatched junction bases: 2. CDR3 DNA: TGTGCCAGCACGGGAGGCCCCGGGGAGCTGTTTTTT. Amino acids: CASTGGPGELFF.

This clone was picked up a small number of times. This chain connects TRBV30 to TRBJ1-1; D uncertain. Germline V gene lookup returns CDR1 GTSNPN and CDR2 SVGIG (reference sequence). The CDR3 extends over 13 amino acids. Trimming removed 0 bases at V and 4 bases at J, with 9 bases between. The CDR3 DNA follows: TGTGCCTGGAGTGTAGGCGGGAGCACTGAAGCTTTCTTT. It specifies CAWSVGGSTEAFF. The full variable domain, with the rest looked up from reference TRBV30 and TRBJ1-1, is SQTIHQWPATLVQPVGSPLSLECTVEGTSNPNLYWYRQAAGRGLQLLFYSVGIGQISSEVPQNLSASRPQDRQFILSSKKLLLSDSGFYLCAWSVGGSTEAFFGQGTRLTVV.

The genes are TRBV4-1 and TRBJ1-6, with D maybe TRBD1 (5 bases). This CDR3 contains 16 residues. In germline, CDR1 is MGHRA, CDR2 YSYEKL. The V end was cut by 1 base, the J end by 5 bases, with 12 bases between. In DNA, the CDR3 is TGCGCCAGCAGCCAAGTCGCGGGGCAGAATAATTCACCCCTCCACTTT. Its protein is CASSQVAGQNNSPLHF.

Only one count was recorded for this clone. This sequence joins TRBV4-1 and TRBJ2-3; 8 bases are a match to TRBD1. The V gene's germline CDR1 is MGHRA and CDR2 YSYEKL. CDR3 size: 17 residues. The V gene end was trimmed by 0 bases and the J gene end by 4 bases; junction bases not matched to a gene: 9. The CDR3 spells CASSQEYRTGFPDTQYF. DNA for the CDR3: TGCGCCAGCAGCCAAGAATATCGGACAGGGTTCCCAGATACGCAGTATTTT.

The chain employs TRBV28 and TRBJ1-5; D remains unclear. From germline, CDR1 is MDHEN and CDR2 SYDVKM. The CDR3 runs to 15 residues. Trimming took 7 bases from V and 2 from J, leaving 15 bases between them. CDR3 coding DNA: TGTGCCAGCAATCTCCTCCGGCGAGGCAATCAGCCCCAGCATTTT. Protein sequence: CASNLLRRGNQPQHF.

The chain uses TRBV5-4 and TRBJ2-7, with 7 bases that match TRBD1. This CDR3 comprises 15 residues. Germline loops: CDR1 SGHNT, CDR2 YYREEE (reference sequence). After removal of 1 base from V and 0 bases from J, the junction contained 4 bases not matched to a gene. The CDR3 sequence is CASSLYRDSSYEQYF. DNA of the CDR3: TGTGCCAGCAGCTTGTATAGGGACAGCTCCTACGAGCAGTACTTC.